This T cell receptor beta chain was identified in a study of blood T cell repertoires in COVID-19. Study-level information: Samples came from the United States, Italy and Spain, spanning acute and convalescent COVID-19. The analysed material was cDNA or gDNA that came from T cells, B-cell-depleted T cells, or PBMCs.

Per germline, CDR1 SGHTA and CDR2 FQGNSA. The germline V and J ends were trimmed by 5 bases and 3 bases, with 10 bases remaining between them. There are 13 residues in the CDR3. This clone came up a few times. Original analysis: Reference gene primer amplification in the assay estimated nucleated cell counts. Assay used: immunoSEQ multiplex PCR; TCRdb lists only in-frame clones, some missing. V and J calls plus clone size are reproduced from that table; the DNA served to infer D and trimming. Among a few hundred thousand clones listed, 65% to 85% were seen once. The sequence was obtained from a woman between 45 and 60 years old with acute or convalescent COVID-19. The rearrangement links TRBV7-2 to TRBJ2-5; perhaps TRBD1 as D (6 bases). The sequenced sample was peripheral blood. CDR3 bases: TGTGCCAGCAGCGTAACAGGGAAAGAGACCCAGTACTTC. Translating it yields CASSVTGKETQYF.